These T cell receptor beta chains were read from a single sample in a study of OX40 agonist ivuxolimab in advanced cancers. Here immunoSEQ multiplex PCR was the method, and the copy in TCRdb shows in-frame clones only, minus some. The sample yields tens of thousands of clones, around 90% seen once. The source was CD4+ or CD8+ T cells sorted from blood, collected in a trial of the OX40 agonist ivuxolimab. The receptors originated from an adult with an advanced solid tumor such as melanoma, head and neck, liver or kidney cancer. CDR3s include the opening cysteine and the closing phenylalanine or tryptophan. D genes are given only for firm matches. Only some rows state a clone size, as once, few, many or a class for expanded clones.

-,TRBV7-8,TRBJ1-5,-,TGTGCCAGCAGCTCCCGGGGCGCGGCGGCGGGCAATCAGCCCCAGCATTTT,CASSSRGAAAGNQPQHF
few,TRBV6-6,TRBJ2-7,TRBD2,TGTGCCAGCGGTAGACTAGCGGACGTTTCCTACGAGCAGTACTTC,CASGRLADVSYEQYF
-,TRBV10-1,TRBJ1-4,-,TGCGCCAGCAGTGATGGCGGACCTGAAAAACTGTTTTTT,CASSDGGPEKLFF
-,TRBV27,TRBJ2-3,TRBD1,TGTGCCAGCAGTCCCTGGGACAGAACCCTAGATACGCAGTATTTT,CASSPWDRTLDTQYF
once,TRBV7-9,TRBJ2-1,TRBD2,TGTGCCAGCAGCTCAATAGCGGGGGAGGGGTTCTTC,CASSSIAGEGFF
-,TRBV4-1,TRBJ2-1,-,TGCGCCAGCAGCCAAGTAAGAGGGGGGTGTTGGTTCTTC,CASSQVRGGCWFF
-,TRBV27,TRBJ2-5,TRBD2,TGTGCCAGCAGCCCCGATTTGGGGGGGGAGCCTGCAGAGACCCAGTACTTC,CASSPDLGGEPAETQYF
-,TRBV12-5,TRBJ2-7,TRBD1,TGTGCTAGTGGTTCCGGGACAGTCTACGAGCAGTACTTC,CASGSGTVYEQYF
-,TRBV7-7,TRBJ1-3,-,TGTGCCAGCAGCTCCGACATTGAGGTCGCCTCTGGAAACACCATATATTTT,CASSSDIEVASGNTIYF
-,TRBV6-1,TRBJ1-2,-,TGTGCCAGCAGAGAGGGAATTGATGGCTACACCTTC,CASREGIDGYTF
-,TRBV2,TRBJ2-1,-,TGTGCCAGCAGTGGTAATGAGCAGTTCTTC,CASSGNEQFF
-,TRBV6-5,TRBJ2-7,TRBD1,TGTGCCAGCGCAGGGGGAGTCCCCTACGAGCAGTACTTC,CASAGGVPYEQYF
once,TRBV2,TRBJ2-7,-,TGTGCCAGCAGTGGGTGGGCGGGGCACGAGCAGTACTTC,CASSGWAGHEQYF
-,TRBV7-6,TRBJ2-7,-,TGTGCCAGCAGCCCCAACAGGGTGAAGCACGAGCAGTACTTC,CASSPNRVKHEQYF
once,TRBV11-2,TRBJ2-7,-,TGTGCCACACACCGAGGCTACGAGCAGTACTTC,CATHRGYEQYF
-,TRBV6-1,TRBJ2-2,-,TGTGCCAGCAGTGAAGTCGGGGCGGAAACCGGGGAGCTGTTTTTT,CASSEVGAETGELFF
once,TRBV14,TRBJ2-7,-,TGTGCCAGCAGCCCCGGGAGAGGCTACGAGCAGTACTTC,CASSPGRGYEQYF
-,TRBV27,TRBJ2-1,-,TGTGCCAGCAGTCCCACGGTGAGGGGGAGCTACAATGAGCAGTTCTTC,CASSPTVRGSYNEQFF
-,TRBV19,TRBJ2-1,-,TGTGCCAGTAGTATGGGCGGGTACAATGAGCAGTTCTTC,CASSMGGYNEQFF
-,TRBV9,TRBJ1-3,-,TGTGCCAGCAGCCCAAGGAGGAGAGGGCCTACCGCCTCTGGAAACACCATATATTTT,CASSPRRRGPTASGNTIYF
-,TRBV4-2,TRBJ1-1,-,TGTGCCAGCAGCCAAGAATACGGTTACACTGAAGCTTTCTTT,CASSQEYGYTEAFF
-,TRBV4-1,TRBJ1-6,TRBD1,TGCGCCAGCAGCCAAACAGGGGGCAAGTCACCCCTCCACTTT,CASSQTGGKSPLHF
-,TRBV4-1,TRBJ2-1,-,TGCGCCAGCCCCGTGGGACGGAAATACAATGAGCAGTTCTTC,CASPVGRKYNEQFF
-,TRBV7-6,TRBJ2-7,TRBD1,TGTGCCAGCAGCTTAATCCCAGGGGGCGCCTCCTACGAGCAGTACTTC,CASSLIPGGASYEQYF
-,TRBV2,TRBJ1-5,-,TGTGCCAGCAGTGATTCGGGGCAGCCCCAGCATTTT,CASSDSGQPQHF
few,TRBV11-3,TRBJ1-1,-,TGTGCCAGCAGCTATGGGCCCGGCACTGAAGCTTTCTTT,CASSYGPGTEAFF
-,TRBV7-6,TRBJ2-5,TRBD2,TGTGCCAGCAGCTTATTCGCGGGAGGAGGGGAGACCCAGTACTTC,CASSLFAGGGETQYF
-,TRBV11-2,TRBJ1-2,-,TGTGCCAGCAGCTTAGATGGAAATGGCTACACCTTC,CASSLDGNGYTF
-,TRBV6-5,TRBJ2-7,-,TGTGCCAGCAGTAAACACGTTTACTCCTACGAGCAGTACTTC,CASSKHVYSYEQYF
-,TRBV5-6,TRBJ1-1,TRBD1,TGTGCCAGCAGCTTGACAGGGGTCACTGAAGCTTTCTTT,CASSLTGVTEAFF
-,TRBV30,TRBJ1-6,-,TGTGCCTGGAGCCCTGGGGGTTCACCCCTCCACTTT,CAWSPGGSPLHF
-,TRBV4-1,TRBJ2-7,TRBD1,TGCGCCAGCAGCCTAAGACAGGGAACCTCCTACGAGCAGTACTTC,CASSLRQGTSYEQYF